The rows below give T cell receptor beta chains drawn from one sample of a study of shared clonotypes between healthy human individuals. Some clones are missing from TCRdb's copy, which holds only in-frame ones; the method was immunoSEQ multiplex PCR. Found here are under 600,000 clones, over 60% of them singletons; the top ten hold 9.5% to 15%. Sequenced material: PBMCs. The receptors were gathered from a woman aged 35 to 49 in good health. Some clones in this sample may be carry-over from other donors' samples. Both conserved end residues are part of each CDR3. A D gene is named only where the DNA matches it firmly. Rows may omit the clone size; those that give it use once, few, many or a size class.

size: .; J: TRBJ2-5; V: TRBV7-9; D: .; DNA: TGTGCCAGCAGCGGTAAAGCCGAAGAGACCCAGTACTTC; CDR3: CASSGKAEETQYF
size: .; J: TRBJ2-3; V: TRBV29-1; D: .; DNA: TGCAGCGTTGAGGGGGCAGCTAGCACAGATACGCAGTATTTT; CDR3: CSVEGAASTDTQYF
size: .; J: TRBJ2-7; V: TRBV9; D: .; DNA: TGTGCCAGCAGCGTATCGTGGGGGGGGCCCTCCTACGAGCAGTACTTC; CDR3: CASSVSWGGPSYEQYF
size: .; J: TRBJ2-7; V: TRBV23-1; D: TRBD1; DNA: TGCGCCAGCAGTCGGGACAGACCCTCCTACGAGCAGTACTTC; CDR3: CASSRDRPSYEQYF
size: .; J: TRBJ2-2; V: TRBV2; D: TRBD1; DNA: TGTGCCAGCAGAGTCAGGGGGCAGTCTGGCACCGGGGAGCTGTTTTTT; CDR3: CASRVRGQSGTGELFF
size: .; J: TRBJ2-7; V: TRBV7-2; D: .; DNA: TGTGCCAGCAGCCCGGACTATGGCTCCTACGAGCAGTACTTC; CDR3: CASSPDYGSYEQYF
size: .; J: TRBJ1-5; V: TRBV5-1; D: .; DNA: TGCGCCAGCAGCCCCTGGGGACAAAGCAATCAGCCCCAGCATTTT; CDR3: CASSPWGQSNQPQHF
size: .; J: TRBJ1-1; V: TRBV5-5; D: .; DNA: TGTGCCAGCAGCTTGGGAAGCTTACAGGACCGAGCTTTCTTT; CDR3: CASSLGSLQDRAFF
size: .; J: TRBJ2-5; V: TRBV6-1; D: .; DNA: TGTGCCAGCAGTGAACAGCCCCAAGAGACCCAGTACTTC; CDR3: CASSEQPQETQYF
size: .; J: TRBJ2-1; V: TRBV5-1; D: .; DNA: TGCGCCAGCAGTCGGGACCCCCGAGGCCACAATGAGCAGTTCTTC; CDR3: CASSRDPRGHNEQFF
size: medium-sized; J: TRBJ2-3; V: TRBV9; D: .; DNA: TGTGCCAGCAGCCTACTACTGGCGGGCACAGATACGCAGTATTTT; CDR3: CASSLLLAGTDTQYF
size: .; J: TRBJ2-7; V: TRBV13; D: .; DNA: TGTGCCAGCTCGTTGAGGGGATGGCGGCTCGAGCAGTACTTC; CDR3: CASSLRGWRLEQYF
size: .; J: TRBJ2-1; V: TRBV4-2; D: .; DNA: TGTGCCAGCAGCCAAGTCGGGGCGGGGACCTACAATGAGCAGTTCTTC; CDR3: CASSQVGAGTYNEQFF
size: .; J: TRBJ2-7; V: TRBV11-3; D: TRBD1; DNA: TGTGCCAGCAGCCCAGGGACAGGGATGGCCTACGAGCAGTACTTC; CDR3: CASSPGTGMAYEQYF
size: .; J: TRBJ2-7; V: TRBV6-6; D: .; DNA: TGTGCCAGCAGTTCCTCGTGGGGCAAGGGCTACGAGCAGTACTTC; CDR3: CASSSSWGKGYEQYF
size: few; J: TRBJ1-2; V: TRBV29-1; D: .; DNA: TGCAGCGTTGACAGGGAATTGAGTGGCTACACCTTC; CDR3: CSVDRELSGYTF
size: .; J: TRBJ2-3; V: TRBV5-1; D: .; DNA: TGCGCCAGCAGCTTGGTAGGGTTAGGGTCATCAGATACGCAGTATTTT; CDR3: CASSLVGLGSSDTQYF
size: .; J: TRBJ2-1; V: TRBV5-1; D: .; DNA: TGCGCCAGCGCGGCATCCTCCTACAATGAGCAGTTCTTC; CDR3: CASAASSYNEQFF
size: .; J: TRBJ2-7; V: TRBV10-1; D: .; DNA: TGCGCCAGCAGTGAGTCAGGGTACGAGCAGTACTTC; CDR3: CASSESGYEQYF
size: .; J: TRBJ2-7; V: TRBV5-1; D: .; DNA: TGCGCCAGCAGCTTGGACCTACCTGGCGAGCAGTACTTC; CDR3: CASSLDLPGEQYF
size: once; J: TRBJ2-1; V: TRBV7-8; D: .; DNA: TGTGCCAGCAGCTTGGTTTCAGGGTATTATGAGCAGTTCTTC; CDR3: CASSLVSGYYEQFF
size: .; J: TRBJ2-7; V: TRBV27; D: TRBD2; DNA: TGTGCCAGCAGTTTCGGACTAGCGGGATCCCACGAGCAGTACTTC; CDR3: CASSFGLAGSHEQYF
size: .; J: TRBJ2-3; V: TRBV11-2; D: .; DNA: TGTGCCAGCAGCCCCGGACGGGCCGGCGGAGATACGCAGTATTTT; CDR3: CASSPGRAGGDTQYF
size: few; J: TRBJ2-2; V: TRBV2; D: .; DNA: TGTGCCAGCAGTGAGAGTTACACCGGGGAGCTGTTTTTT; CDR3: CASSESYTGELFF
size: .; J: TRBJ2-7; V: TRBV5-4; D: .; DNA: TGTGCCAGCAGCTTGGCGAGCGGTAGCTCCTACGAGCAGTACTTC; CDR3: CASSLASGSSYEQYF
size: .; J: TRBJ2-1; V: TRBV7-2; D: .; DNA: TGTGCCAGCAGCTTAGCTACGGGACACCGAAATGAGCAGTTCTTC; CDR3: CASSLATGHRNEQFF
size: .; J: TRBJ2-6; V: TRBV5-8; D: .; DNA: TGTGCCAGCAGCTTGAGGGGCGCTGGGGCCAACGTCCTGACTTTC; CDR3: CASSLRGAGANVLTF
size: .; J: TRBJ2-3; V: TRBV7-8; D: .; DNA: TGTGCCAGCAGCTTGCGGGCCCGTTCAGATACGCAGTATTTT; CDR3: CASSLRARSDTQYF
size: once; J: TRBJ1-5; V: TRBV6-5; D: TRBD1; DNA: TGTGCCAGCAGCGCCGGGACAGGGTGGAATCAGCCCCAGCATTTT; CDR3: CASSAGTGWNQPQHF
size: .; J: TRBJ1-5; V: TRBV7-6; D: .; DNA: TGTGCCAGCAGCTTAGGCCCGAGTCAGCCCCAGCATTTT; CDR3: CASSLGPSQPQHF